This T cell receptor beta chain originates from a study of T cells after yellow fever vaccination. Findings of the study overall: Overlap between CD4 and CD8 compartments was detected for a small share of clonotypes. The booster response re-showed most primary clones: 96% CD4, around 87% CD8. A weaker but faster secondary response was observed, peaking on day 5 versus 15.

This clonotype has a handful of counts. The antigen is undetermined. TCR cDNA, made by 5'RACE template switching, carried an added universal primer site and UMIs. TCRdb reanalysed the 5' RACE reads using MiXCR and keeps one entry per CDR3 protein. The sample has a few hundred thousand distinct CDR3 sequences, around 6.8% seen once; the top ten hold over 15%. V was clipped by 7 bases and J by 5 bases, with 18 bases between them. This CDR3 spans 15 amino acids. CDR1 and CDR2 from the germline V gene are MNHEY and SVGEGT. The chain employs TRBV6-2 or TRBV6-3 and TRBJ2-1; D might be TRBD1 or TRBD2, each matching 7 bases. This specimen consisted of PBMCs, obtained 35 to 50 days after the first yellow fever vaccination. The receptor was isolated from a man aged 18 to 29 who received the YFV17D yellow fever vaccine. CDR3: CASTQGGLVDNEQFF. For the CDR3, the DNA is TGTGCCAGCACCCAGGGGGGGCTCGTAGACAATGAGCAGTTCTTC.